This T cell receptor (beta chain) was observed in a study of shared clonotypes between healthy human individuals. Study-level findings and limits: Some naive CD4 clonotypes, roughly 4.5%, turned up in common across several donors. The rarefaction results pointed to incomplete sorted-subset sequencing despite large depth.

The CDR3 spans 15 residues. Germline trimming cut 4 bases from V and 5 bases from J; bases unmatched to any gene: 8. Germline V gene sequence: CDR1 MGHRA, CDR2 YSYEKL. As concerns this clone: What it binds is not known.

CD45RO-negative, CCR7-selected cells formed the naive CD8 fraction, which excluded terminally differentiated effector memory CD45RA+ cells. Sequencing was performed with immunoSEQ multiplex PCR; in TCRdb, only in-frame clones are kept and a portion is missing. The sample has a few hundred thousand clones; less than 97% are singletons. Sequences were obtained from naive CD8+ T cells sorted from blood. The V gene is TRBV4-1, the J gene TRBJ2-7; 10 bases align to TRBD2. The sequence was collected from a woman aged 25 to 39 in good health. In DNA form, the CDR3 reads TGCGCCAGCAGCCCTTCGGGACTAGCGCTCGACGAGCAGTACTTC. It codes for CASSPSGLALDEQYF.